The present TCR beta chain was sequenced within a study of blood T cell repertoires in COVID-19. In the study overall: Acute-phase and convalescent COVID-19 samples originated in the United States, Italy and Spain.

Participants were aged about 18 to 90 years, lived in about two dozen US areas, and enrolled virtually. Cohorts were based on clinical histories the participants reported. Sequencing was performed with immunoSEQ multiplex PCR; in TCRdb, only in-frame clones are kept and a portion is missing. Of about 380,000 clones in the sample, more than 75% were seen once. This clone was detected once. CDR1 is MNHEY, CDR2 SVGAGI, per germline. Trimming removed 0 bases from V and 4 bases from J, with 15 bases in between. This CDR3 spans 16 amino acids. Sequenced sample: PBMCs or T cells enriched from blood (not recorded which). The sequence derives from a woman aged 18-30 years who had recovered from COVID-19. The chain has TRBV6-5 and TRBJ1-1, with D perhaps TRBD1 (6 bases). CDR3 coding DNA: TGTGCCAGCAGTTACTCTGCGGGGGGCGGTGGCACTGAAGCTTTCTTT. Translated, it gives CASSYSAGGGGTEAFF.